The clone carrying this T cell receptor (beta chain) was detected a few times. Its antigen is not identified. This entry is derived from a study of T cell responses to AZD1222 COVID-19 vaccine. Data came from immunoSEQ multiplex PCR; TCRdb stores just in-frame clones and leaves some out. The sample has roughly 60,000 clones, about 90% seen once. General study results and limits: Dominant CD4 TCR responses targeted spike regions 160-218 and 743-854. Baseline testing showed seropositivity in only six or seven AZD1222 recipients.

The material sequenced was peripheral blood, taken on day 0 of AZD1222 vaccination. The sequence came from an adult in good health.

This CDR3 reads CSATLMAYQFF. In nucleotides, the CDR3 is TGCAGTGCGACCCTGATGGCCTACCAGTTCTTC. The genes are TRBV20-1 and TRBJ2-1; D gene unclear. V shed 6 bases and J shed 13 bases, with 16 bases lying between them. In germline, CDR1 is DFQATT, CDR2 SNEGSKA (reference sequence). The CDR3 totals 11 residues.